This TCR beta chain stems from a study of technical replicates of blood from a handful of donors. This clone has a single count. The CDR3 has 15 amino acids. The V and J ends lost 7 bases and 4 bases, in that order; junction bases with no gene match: 12. Looked up from germline, CDR1 is LNHDA and CDR2 is SQIVND (reference sequence). Sequenced by immunoSEQ multiplex PCR; TCRdb stores in-frame clones only, minus some. There are about 85,000 clones in the sample; around 94% occur only once, and 0.25% to 0.3% lies in the top ten. Sequencing was done on a sample of T cells isolated from PBMCs. This sequence originates from a human donor in good health. The J gene is TRBJ1-2, the V gene TRBV19; 7 positions match TRBD1. This CDR3 reads CASTVTHRGGYGYTF. In DNA form, the CDR3 reads TGTGCCAGTACCGTCACCCACAGGGGAGGCTATGGCTACACCTTC.